Listed here is a single T cell receptor beta chain. The antigen it recognizes is unknown. No much larger clonotype is one base removed from it; base qualities were not supplied. After removal of 5 bases from V and 14 bases from J, the junction retains 18 bases not matched to a gene. Including the terminal cysteine and phenylalanine, the CDR3 comprises 17 residues. Of all the DNA, just the CDR3 is kept, 51 bases in frame from base 1. Based on the germline V gene, the CDR1 and CDR2 sequences are MDHEN and SYDVKM. Collaborating institutions collected whole blood in K2EDTA tubes following their own protocols. For TCRbeta analysis, collaborators shipped samples as frozen whole blood, isolated PBMCs, or DNA extracted from either of those sample types. The sample originates from a study of blood T cell repertoires in COVID-19 (dated by TCRdb to 2020 to 2022). Concerning the study at large: Samples covering the acute and convalescent phases of COVID-19 were provided by collaborators in the United States, Italy and Spain. Samples were obtained from the ongoing ImmuneRACE study (first 160 participants) and from 1,254 subjects provided by 6 global collaborators. The dataset comprised deeply sampled blood TCRbeta repertoires from subjects exposed to, actively infected with, or recovered from COVID-19. Nearly every sample came with metadata listing a de-identified subject ID, COVID-19 status, age in years and sex. Where available, HLA class I and class II types were obtained from metadata supplied by the sample provider rather than from assay-based typing. The material from the prospective study consisted of cDNA or gDNA derived from T cells, B-cell-depleted T cells, or PBMCs. The repertoires were released in a freely available public database meant as a resource for research on the immune response to SARS-CoV-2.

Beyond this particular receptor, the publication reports: How much clinical and demographic metadata was included differed by source and by participant, and the metadata was provided uncurated.

The immunoSEQ Assay, a bias-controlled multiplex PCR, was used to amplify TCRbeta CDR3 regions from genomic DNA. Under the source paper's analysis protocol: Nucleated cell counts per sample were estimated from amplification of reference gene primers within the assay. To quantify the absolute abundance of each unique TCRbeta CDR3 rearrangement, sequence reads were collapsed and filtered. For each sample, productive Simpson clonality was calculated as the square root of Simpson's diversity index across productive rearrangements. The table comes from immuneACCESS by way of TCRdb, which keeps in-frame sequences with V and J called. Part of the clones is missing from these tables; in studies checked, under half for an unresolved V gene and the rest for unknown reasons. For V, J and clone size, that table is used; D and trimming come from the DNA. Here the sample has over 150,000 clones; about three quarters occur a single time. Approximately 2.8% of the sample rests with the top ten.

Source material: peripheral blood. Rearrangement joined TRBV28 to TRBJ2-3, and TRBD2 aligns with 14 junction nucleotides. This receptor was taken from a man between 65 and 85 years old with acute or convalescent COVID-19. In nucleotide form, the sequence is TGTGCCAGCAGTCTAGGGGGATCCGGGACTAGCGGGAGTAAGGTGTATTTT. Its coded protein is CASSLGGSGTSGSKVYF.